The present T cell receptor (beta chain) was sequenced within a study of T cells in localized non-small cell lung cancer. Assay: immunoSEQ multiplex PCR; the TCRdb copy retains only in-frame clones and omits some. The table includes 25,000 to 35,000 clones, approximately 91% detected once. CDR1 LNHDA and CDR2 SQIVND come from the germline V gene (reference sequence). The CDR3 extends over 14 amino acids. V shed 5 bases and J 7 bases; nucleotides not matched to a gene: 8. The study's findings and limits: Sequence data derive from only one tumor region, so heterogeneity remains possible. Elevated circulating T cell density in blood was associated with longer overall survival. Of the tissues analyzed, uninvolved adjacent lung showed maximal T cell clonality, greater than tumor. Paired adjacent lung recovered a median approximately 57 of the top 100 tumor clones.

Concerning this clone itself: Its antigen is unknown.

The receptor's source is a man aged 35 to 70 with stage II lung adenocarcinoma. The chain employs TRBV19 and TRBJ2-7; TRBD1 matches 10 bases. This sample comprised PBMCs, obtained before any cancer treatment. CDR3 sequence: CASSWGTGVEEQYF. CDR3 coding DNA: TGTGCCAGTAGTTGGGGGACAGGGGTAGAGGAGCAGTACTTC.